A single sample gave rise to the 22 T cell receptor beta chains below, sequenced in a study of monozygotic twins with cystic fibrosis. Clones were read by immunoSEQ multiplex PCR, and TCRdb kept only the in-frame ones, dropping some. The sample holds about 36,000 clones, 84% seen once. Sequencing used blood. These receptors were collected from a girl aged 2-10 years with cystic fibrosis.

The chain recombines TRBV4-3 with TRBJ1-2; no firm D call. The V gene lost 0 bases and the J gene lost 6 bases, with 17 bases spanning the gap. The CDR3 covers 16 residues. From germline, CDR1 is LGHNA and CDR2 YSLEER. The CDR3 region has the DNA TGCGCCAGCAGCCAAGATTGGCAGGATCCAATCCATGGCTACACCTTC. Protein sequence: CASSQDWQDPIHGYTF.

CDR3 sequence (DNA): TGTGCCAGCTCACCCCTCCTCTCAGGGACAGGGAAAGAGACCCAGTACTTC. As protein: CASSPLLSGTGKETQYF. The rearrangement uses TRBV18 and TRBJ2-5, with TRBD1 identical over 9 bases. This CDR3 is built from 17 residues. Germline V gene lookup returns CDR1 KGHSH and CDR2 LQKENI. V lost 3 bases and J lost 3; bases outside the gene matches: 11.

This clone was counted between two and nine times. The chain links TRBV5-1 to TRBJ1-1; 8 bases line up with TRBD1. V was clipped by 0 bases and J by 5 bases; unmatched bases: 3. Per germline, CDR1 SGHRS and CDR2 YFSETQ. This CDR3 is built from 14 residues. CDR3 sequence (DNA): TGCGCCAGCAGCTTGGGCAGGGGGCGGACTGAAGCTTTCTTT. Its protein is CASSLGRGRTEAFF. The variable domain in full, with the rest retrieved from reference TRBV5-1 and TRBJ1-1, is KAGVTQTPRYLIKTRGQQVTLSCSPISGHRSVSWYQQTPGQGLQFLFEYFSETQRNKGNFPGRFSGRQFSNSRSEMNVSTLELGDSALYLCASSLGRGRTEAFFGQGTRLTVV.

The V call is TRBV5-4, the J call TRBJ1-2, with 7 bases aligning to TRBD1. With 0 bases clipped from V and 5 bases from J, the junction kept 7 bases outside the gene matches. CDR1 is SGHNT, CDR2 YYREEE, per germline (reference sequence). The CDR3 is 15 amino acids. CDR3 sequence reads: CASSLVGQGEYGYTF. In nucleotides, the CDR3 is TGTGCCAGCAGCTTGGTAGGGCAGGGGGAATATGGCTACACCTTC.

This sequence joins TRBV5-1 and TRBJ1-1; D unresolved. CDR3 length equals 12 residues. Trimming took 0 bases from V and 6 from J, leaving 6 bases between them. CDR1 and CDR2 from the germline V gene are SGHRS and YFSETQ. CDR3 in amino acids: CASSLGSSEAFF. Here the CDR3 DNA reads TGCGCCAGCAGCTTGGGATCCTCTGAAGCTTTCTTT.

This clone was recorded once. The genes are TRBV6-5 and TRBJ1-5; D uncertain. CDR1 and CDR2 (germline): MNHEY, SVGAGI. CDR3 length equals 15 residues. Trimming stripped 6 bases from V and 3 bases from J, with 15 bases between. CDR3 sequence: CASSPDRADNQPQHF. DNA of the CDR3: TGTGCCAGCAGCCCCGACCGGGCAGACAATCAGCCCCAGCATTTT.

This sequence joins TRBV27 and TRBJ2-1; D tentatively reads TRBD1 or TRBD2 (5 bases each). In germline, CDR1 is MNHEY, CDR2 SMNVEV (reference sequence). The CDR3 spans 15 residues. Between the trimmed V and J ends, which lost 4 bases and 2 bases, there was a span of 12 bases. The CDR3 DNA reads TGTGCCAGCAGTTGGCAAGAGGGGCCCTACAATGAGCAGTTCTTC. Its translation: CASSWQEGPYNEQFF.

The chain employs TRBV5-1 and TRBJ2-4, with 8 bases lining up with TRBD2. Looked up from germline, CDR1 is SGHRS and CDR2 is YFSETQ. This CDR3 contains 16 residues. After removal of 0 bases from V and 0 bases from J, the junction contained 2 bases not matched to a gene. In DNA form, the CDR3 reads TGCGCCAGCAGCTTGGGCGGGGGGATAGCCAAAAACATTCAGTACTTC. Residues: CASSLGGGIAKNIQYF.

The chain is built from TRBV9 and TRBJ1-3; 9 bases line up with TRBD1. Trimming removed 2 bases from V and 1 base from J; junction bases left unmatched: 4. The CDR3 sequence is 16 residues long. Germline V CDR1 and CDR2: SGDLS, YYNGEE. The CDR3: CASSVTGGASGNTIYF. Here the CDR3 DNA reads TGTGCCAGCAGCGTGACAGGGGGGGCGTCTGGAAACACCATATATTTT.

The rearrangement uses TRBV5-4 and TRBJ1-2; 7 nucleotides line up with TRBD1. In germline, CDR1 is SGHNT, CDR2 YYREEE (reference sequence). V was pared by 4 bases and J by 6 bases, with 9 bases of the junction left unmatched. CDR3 length equals 14 residues. CDR3 residues: CASSQTGKADGYTF. DNA of the CDR3: TGTGCCAGCAGCCAGACAGGGAAAGCGGATGGCTACACCTTC.

The chain links TRBV7-2 to TRBJ2-5, with a weak D call TRBD2 (5 bases). There are 18 residues in the CDR3. Trimming removed 5 bases from V and 2 bases from J, with 24 bases in between. Germline V gives CDR1 SGHTA, CDR2 FQGNSA. The CDR3 spells CASSPAARLGRLQETQYF. In nucleotides, the CDR3 is TGTGCCAGCAGCCCAGCGGCCCGGCTCGGACGACTACAAGAGACCCAGTACTTC.

This clone was seen a few times. The chain joins TRBV4-1 to TRBJ1-5, with 7 bases fitting TRBD1. From germline, CDR1 is MGHRA and CDR2 YSYEKL. V was pared by 6 bases and J by 3 bases, with 5 bases of the junction left unmatched. The CDR3 loop spans 14 amino acids. In nucleotides, the CDR3 is TGCGCCAGCAGTCCGGACAGGTTCAATCAGCCCCAGCATTTT. Its translation is CASSPDRFNQPQHF.

The chain combines TRBV5-1 with TRBJ2-7, with D unclear. V lost 0 bases to trimming and J lost 5 bases, with 6 bases between them. The CDR3 has 12 amino acids. CDR1 is SGHRS, CDR2 YFSETQ, per germline. Here the CDR3 DNA reads TGCGCCAGCAGCTTGGCCCGGGACGAGCAGTACTTC. Protein: CASSLARDEQYF. Full variable domain (remainder filled in from reference TRBV5-1 and TRBJ2-7): KAGVTQTPRYLIKTRGQQVTLSCSPISGHRSVSWYQQTPGQGLQFLFEYFSETQRNKGNFPGRFSGRQFSNSRSEMNVSTLELGDSALYLCASSLARDEQYFGPGTRLTVT.

This chain connects TRBV6-5 to TRBJ2-2; no clear D gene. V shed 6 bases and J shed 8 bases, with 10 bases lying between them. The CDR3 contains 12 residues. The germline gives CDR1 MNHEY, CDR2 SVGAGI. The CDR3 loop is CASRKEMGELFF. The CDR3 bases are TGTGCCAGCAGGAAGGAAATGGGGGAGCTGTTTTTT.

V gene TRBV7-9 combines with J gene TRBJ1-2, with D possibly TRBD1 on 5 matching bases. V lost 5 bases to trimming and J lost 2 bases, with 6 bases between them. CDR1 and CDR2 from the germline V gene are SEHNR and FQNEAQ (reference sequence). The CDR3 consists of 12 residues. The CDR3, as DNA: TGTGCCAGCAGCAGACAGAACTATGGCTACACCTTC. This codes for CASSRQNYGYTF.

The chain couples TRBV2 to TRBJ2-2; no clear D gene. The V gene lost 6 bases and the J gene lost 1 base, with 9 bases spanning the gap. The CDR3 has 14 amino acids. Germline V gives CDR1 SNHLY, CDR2 FYNNEI. CDR3 loop: CASSATENTGELFF. The CDR3 nucleotides read TGTGCCAGCAGCGCAACTGAGAACACCGGGGAGCTGTTTTTT.

The chain carries TRBV7-2 and TRBJ2-1; D is undetermined. Germline CDR1 is SGHTA and CDR2 is FQGNSA. V was pared by 7 bases and J by 4 bases, with 17 bases between. The CDR3 loop spans 15 amino acids. CDR3 protein: CASNKDPGLYNEQFF. The CDR3 DNA reads as TGTGCCAGCAACAAGGACCCTGGGCTATACAATGAGCAGTTCTTC.

CDR3 protein: CASSERVETQYF. The CDR3 bases are TGTGCCAGCAGTGAACGGGTTGAGACCCAGTACTTC. This chain uses TRBV6-1 with TRBJ2-5; no definite D call. Germline CDR1 MNHNS, CDR2 SASEGT. The V gene lost 2 bases and the J gene lost 5 bases, with 6 bases spanning the gap. The CDR3 totals 12 residues.

This chain joins TRBV5-1 and TRBJ2-7; no firm D call. Germline values: CDR1 SGHRS, CDR2 YFSETQ. The CDR3 totals 14 residues. V lost 0 bases and J lost 5, with 12 bases in between. The CDR3 region has the DNA TGCGCCAGCAGCTTGGGGCAGATCCAAGACGAGCAGTACTTC. It codes for CASSLGQIQDEQYF.

V usage is TRBV18 and J usage is TRBJ2-1; unclear D gene. The CDR3 contains 13 residues. Germline V CDR1 and CDR2: KGHSH, LQKENI. The ends were cut back, 6 bases at V and 2 bases at J, with 8 bases in the middle. The DNA for the CDR3 is TGTGCCAGCTCCCCTGGGACCTACAATGAGCAGTTCTTC. This encodes CASSPGTYNEQFF.

The rearrangement uses TRBV6-5 and TRBJ1-6; no firm D call. Per the germline V gene, CDR1 is MNHEY and CDR2 is SVGAGI. CDR3 length: 14 residues. V gave up 6 bases and J gave up 3 bases, with 9 bases separating them. The CDR3 sequence: CASSPSSYNSPLHF. The CDR3 DNA reads as TGTGCCAGCAGCCCCTCGAGCTATAATTCACCCCTCCACTTT.

This CDR3 reads CASRDYTEAFF. DNA of the CDR3: TGTGCCAGCAGAGATTACACTGAAGCTTTCTTT. The chain combines TRBV6-5 with TRBJ1-1; D gene unclear. With 6 bases removed from V and 3 bases from J, the gap between germline ends came to 5 bases. From germline, CDR1 is MNHEY and CDR2 SVGAGI. CDR3 length equals 11 residues.